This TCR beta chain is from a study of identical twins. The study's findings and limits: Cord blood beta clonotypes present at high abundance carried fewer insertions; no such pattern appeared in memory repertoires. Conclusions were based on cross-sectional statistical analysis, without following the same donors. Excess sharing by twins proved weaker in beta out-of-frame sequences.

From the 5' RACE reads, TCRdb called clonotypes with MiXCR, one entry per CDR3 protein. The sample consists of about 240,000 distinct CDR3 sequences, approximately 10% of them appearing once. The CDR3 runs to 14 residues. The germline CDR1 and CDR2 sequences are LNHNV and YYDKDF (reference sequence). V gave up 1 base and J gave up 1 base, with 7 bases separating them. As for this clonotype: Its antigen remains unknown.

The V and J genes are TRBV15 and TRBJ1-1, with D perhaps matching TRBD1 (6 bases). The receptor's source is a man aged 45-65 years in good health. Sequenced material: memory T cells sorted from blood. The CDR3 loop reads CATSRVTGNTEAFF. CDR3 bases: TGTGCCACCAGCAGAGTGACAGGGAACACTGAAGCTTTCTTT.